This T cell receptor (beta chain) was recovered during a study of neurological immune-mediated disorders. Study findings and constraints: Among 34 multiple sclerosis patients, 18 had repertoires that phylogenetic grouping placed in one related-CDR3 cluster, a possible signature.

This clonotype was seen repeatedly, ten times or more. What it binds is unknown. Each CDR3 protein is one row after TCRdb ran MiXCR on the 5' RACE reads. This table holds 120,000 or so distinct CDR3 sequences, roughly 3.4% found once. The germline V gene encodes CDR1 MNHNY and CDR2 SVGAGI (reference sequence). CDR3 length: 14 residues. V lost 7 bases and J 2 bases, leaving 11 bases between the germline ends. The chain recombines TRBV6-6 with TRBJ2-2; D is possibly TRBD1 (6 bases). Sequenced sample: PBMCs. The TCR comes from a woman in her 30s with multiple sclerosis. In DNA form, the CDR3 reads TGTGCCAGCACTCAGGACAGAAACACCGGGGAGCTGTTTTTT. Residues: CASTQDRNTGELFF.